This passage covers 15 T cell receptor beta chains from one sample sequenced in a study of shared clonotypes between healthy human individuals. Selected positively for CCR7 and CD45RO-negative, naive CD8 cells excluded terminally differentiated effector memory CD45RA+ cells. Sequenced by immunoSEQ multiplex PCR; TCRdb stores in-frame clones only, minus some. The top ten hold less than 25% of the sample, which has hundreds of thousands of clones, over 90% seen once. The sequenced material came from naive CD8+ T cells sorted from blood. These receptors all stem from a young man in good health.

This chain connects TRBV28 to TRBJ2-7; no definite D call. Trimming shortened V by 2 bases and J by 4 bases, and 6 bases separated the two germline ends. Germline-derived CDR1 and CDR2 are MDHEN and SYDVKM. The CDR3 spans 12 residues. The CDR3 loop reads CASSLDTYEQYF. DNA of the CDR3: TGTGCCAGCAGTTTAGACACTTACGAGCAGTACTTC.

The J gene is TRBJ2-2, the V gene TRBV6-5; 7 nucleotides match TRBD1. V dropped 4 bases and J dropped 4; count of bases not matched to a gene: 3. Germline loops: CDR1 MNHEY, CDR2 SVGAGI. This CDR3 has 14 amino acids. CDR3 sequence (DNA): TGTGCCAGCAGTTTGACAGGGAGCACCGGGGAGCTGTTTTTT. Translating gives CASSLTGSTGELFF.

This CDR3 is CASSIKGYYNEQFF. The DNA of the CDR3 is TGTGCCAGTAGTATCAAGGGCTATTACAATGAGCAGTTCTTC. V is TRBV19 and J is TRBJ2-1; D is uncertain. Trimming pared 3 bases from V and 4 bases from J, leaving 10 bases between. The CDR3 covers 14 residues. Looked up from germline, CDR1 is LNHDA and CDR2 is SQIVND (reference sequence).

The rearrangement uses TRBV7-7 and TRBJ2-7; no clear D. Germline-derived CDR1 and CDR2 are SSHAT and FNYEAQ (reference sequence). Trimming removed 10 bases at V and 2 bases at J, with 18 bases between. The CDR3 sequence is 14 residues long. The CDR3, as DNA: TGTGCCACCTCCCGGGCGCTCTCCACCTACGAGCAGTACTTC. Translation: CATSRALSTYEQYF.

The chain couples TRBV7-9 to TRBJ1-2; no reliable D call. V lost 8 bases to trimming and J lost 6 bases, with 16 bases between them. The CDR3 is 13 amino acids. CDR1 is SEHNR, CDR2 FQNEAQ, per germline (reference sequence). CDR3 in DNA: TGTGCCAGCCTCCTCGGAGAGGGCGATGGCTACACCTTC. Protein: CASLLGEGDGYTF.

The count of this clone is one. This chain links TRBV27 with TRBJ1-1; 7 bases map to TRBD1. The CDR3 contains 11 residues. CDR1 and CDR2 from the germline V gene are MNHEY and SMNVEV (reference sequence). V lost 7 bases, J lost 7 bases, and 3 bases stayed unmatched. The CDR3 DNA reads TGTGCCAGCATCGGGACAGTTGAAGCTTTCTTT. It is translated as CASIGTVEAFF.

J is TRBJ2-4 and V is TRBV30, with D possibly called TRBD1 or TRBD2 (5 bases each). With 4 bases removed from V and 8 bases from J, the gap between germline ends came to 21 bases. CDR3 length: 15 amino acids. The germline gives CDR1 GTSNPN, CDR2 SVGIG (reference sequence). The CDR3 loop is CAWNGGLGGRDIQYF. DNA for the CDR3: TGTGCCTGGAATGGGGGTCTCGGAGGTAGGGACATTCAGTACTTC.

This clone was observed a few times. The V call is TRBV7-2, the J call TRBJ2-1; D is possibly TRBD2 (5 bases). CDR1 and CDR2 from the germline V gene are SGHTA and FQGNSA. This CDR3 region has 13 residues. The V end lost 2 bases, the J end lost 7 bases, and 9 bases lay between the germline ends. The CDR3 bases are TGTGCCAGCAGCTTACCGACGGGAAATGAGCAGTTCTTC. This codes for CASSLPTGNEQFF. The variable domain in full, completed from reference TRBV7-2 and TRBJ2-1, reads GAGVSQSPSNKVTEKGKDVELRCDPISGHTALYWYRQSLGQGLEFLIYFQGNSAPDKSGLPSDRFSAERTGGSVSTLTIQRTQQEDSAVYLCASSLPTGNEQFFGPGTRLTVL.

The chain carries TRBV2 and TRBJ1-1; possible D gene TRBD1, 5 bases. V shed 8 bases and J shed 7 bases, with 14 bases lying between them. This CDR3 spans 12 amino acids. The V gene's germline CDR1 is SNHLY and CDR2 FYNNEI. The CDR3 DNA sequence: TGTGCCAGCTTTCTCGGGGCAGTTGAAGCTTTCTTT. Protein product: CASFLGAVEAFF.

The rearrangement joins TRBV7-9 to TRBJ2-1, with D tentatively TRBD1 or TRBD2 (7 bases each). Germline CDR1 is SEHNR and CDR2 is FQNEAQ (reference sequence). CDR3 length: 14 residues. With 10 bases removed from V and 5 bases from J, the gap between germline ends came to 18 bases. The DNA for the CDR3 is TGTGCCAACTCAGGGGGGGCCAGCCACAATGAGCAGTTCTTC. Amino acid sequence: CANSGGASHNEQFF.

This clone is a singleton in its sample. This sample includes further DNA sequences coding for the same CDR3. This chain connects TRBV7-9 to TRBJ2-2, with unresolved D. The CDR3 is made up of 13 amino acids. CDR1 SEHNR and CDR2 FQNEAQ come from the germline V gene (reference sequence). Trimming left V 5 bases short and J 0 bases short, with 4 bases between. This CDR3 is CASSTTNTGELFF. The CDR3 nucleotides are TGTGCCAGCAGCACAACGAACACCGGGGAGCTGTTTTTT.

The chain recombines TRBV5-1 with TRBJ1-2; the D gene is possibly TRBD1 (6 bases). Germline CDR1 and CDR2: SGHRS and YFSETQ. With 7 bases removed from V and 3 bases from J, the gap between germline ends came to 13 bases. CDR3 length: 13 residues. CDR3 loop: CASSFEGDYGYTF. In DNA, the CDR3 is TGCGCCAGCTCATTCGAGGGGGACTATGGCTACACCTTC. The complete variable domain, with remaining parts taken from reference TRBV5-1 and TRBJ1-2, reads KAGVTQTPRYLIKTRGQQVTLSCSPISGHRSVSWYQQTPGQGLQFLFEYFSETQRNKGNFPGRFSGRQFSNSRSEMNVSTLELGDSALYLCASSFEGDYGYTFGSGTRLTVV.

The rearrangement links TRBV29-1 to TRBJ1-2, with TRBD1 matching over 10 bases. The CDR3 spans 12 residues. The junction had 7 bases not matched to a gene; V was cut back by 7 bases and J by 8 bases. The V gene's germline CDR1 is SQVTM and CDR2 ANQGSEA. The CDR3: CSARGQGYGYTF. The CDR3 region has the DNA TGCAGCGCTAGGGGACAGGGGTACGGCTACACCTTC.

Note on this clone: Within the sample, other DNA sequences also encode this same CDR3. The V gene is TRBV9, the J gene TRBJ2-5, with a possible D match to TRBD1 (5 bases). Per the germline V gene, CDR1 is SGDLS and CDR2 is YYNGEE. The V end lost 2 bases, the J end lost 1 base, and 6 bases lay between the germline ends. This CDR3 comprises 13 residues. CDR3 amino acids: CASSVDIQETQYF. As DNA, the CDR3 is TGTGCCAGCAGCGTGGACATCCAAGAGACCCAGTACTTC.

The CDR3 is CSVEAPSGSGNTIYF. The CDR3 DNA follows: TGCAGCGTTGAAGCCCCCAGTGGCTCTGGAAACACCATATATTTT. This chain links TRBV29-1 with TRBJ1-3; D remains ambiguous. Germline-derived CDR1 and CDR2 are SQVTM and ANQGSEA. Trimming cost V 1 base and J 0 bases, with 10 bases left between them. The CDR3 loop spans 15 amino acids.